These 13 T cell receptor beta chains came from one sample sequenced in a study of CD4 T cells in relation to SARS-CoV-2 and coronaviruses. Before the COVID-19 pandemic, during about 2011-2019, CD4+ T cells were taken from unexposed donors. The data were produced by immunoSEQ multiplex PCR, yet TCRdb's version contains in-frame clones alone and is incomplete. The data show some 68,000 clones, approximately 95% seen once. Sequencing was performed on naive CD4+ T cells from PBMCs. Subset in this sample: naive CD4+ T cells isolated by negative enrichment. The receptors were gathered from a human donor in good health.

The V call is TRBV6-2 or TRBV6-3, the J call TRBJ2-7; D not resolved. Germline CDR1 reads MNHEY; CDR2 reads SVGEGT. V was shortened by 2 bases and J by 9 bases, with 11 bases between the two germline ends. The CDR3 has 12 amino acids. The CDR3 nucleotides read TGTGCCAGCAGTTACGGGCTCATTGGGCAGTACTTC. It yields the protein CASSYGLIGQYF.

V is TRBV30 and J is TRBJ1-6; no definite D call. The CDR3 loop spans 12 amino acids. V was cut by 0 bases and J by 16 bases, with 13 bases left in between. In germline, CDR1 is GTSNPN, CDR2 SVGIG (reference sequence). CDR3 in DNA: TGTGCCTGGAGTGTAAAGGATTTCAGGCTCCACTTT. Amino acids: CAWSVKDFRLHF.

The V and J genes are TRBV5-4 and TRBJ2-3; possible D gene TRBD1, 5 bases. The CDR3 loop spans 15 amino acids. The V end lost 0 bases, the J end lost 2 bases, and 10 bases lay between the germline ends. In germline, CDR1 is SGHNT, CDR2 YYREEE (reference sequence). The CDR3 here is CASSLEQVTTDTQYF. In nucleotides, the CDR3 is TGTGCCAGCAGCTTGGAACAGGTCACCACAGATACGCAGTATTTT.

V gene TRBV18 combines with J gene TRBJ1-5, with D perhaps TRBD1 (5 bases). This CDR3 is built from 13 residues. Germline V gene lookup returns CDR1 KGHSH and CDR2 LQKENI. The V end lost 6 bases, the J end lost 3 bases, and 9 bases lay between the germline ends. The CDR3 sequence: CASSGGFNQPQHF. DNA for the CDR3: TGTGCCAGCTCGGGGGGATTCAATCAGCCCCAGCATTTT. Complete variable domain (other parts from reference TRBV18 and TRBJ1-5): NAGVMQNPRHLVRRRGQEARLRCSPMKGHSHVYWYRQLPEEGLKFMVYLQKENIIDESGMPKERFSAEFPKEGPSILRIQQVVRGDSAAYFCASSGGFNQPQHFGDGTRLSIL.

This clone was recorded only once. CDR3 sequence reads: CASSLDTPGNTIYF. The CDR3 bases are TGTGCCAGCAGCTTAGACACACCGGGAAACACCATATATTTT. The chain recombines TRBV7-2 with TRBJ1-3; D unclear. Between the trimmed V and J ends, which lost 1 base and 4 bases, there was a span of 8 bases. CDR1 and CDR2 from the germline V gene are SGHTA and FQGNSA. The CDR3 spans 14 residues.

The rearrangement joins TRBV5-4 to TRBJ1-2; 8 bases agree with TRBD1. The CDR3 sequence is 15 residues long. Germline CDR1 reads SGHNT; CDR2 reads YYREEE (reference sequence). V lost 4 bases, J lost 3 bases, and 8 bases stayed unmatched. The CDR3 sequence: CASSIGTGIDYGYTF. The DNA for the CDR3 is TGTGCCAGCAGCATAGGGACAGGTATCGACTATGGCTACACCTTC.

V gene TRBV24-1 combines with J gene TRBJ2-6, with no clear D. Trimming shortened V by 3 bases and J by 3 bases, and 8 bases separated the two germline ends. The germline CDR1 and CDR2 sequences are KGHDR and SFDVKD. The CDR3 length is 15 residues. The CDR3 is CATSDPSLGANVLTF. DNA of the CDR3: TGTGCCACCAGTGATCCCTCTCTTGGGGCCAACGTCCTGACTTTC.

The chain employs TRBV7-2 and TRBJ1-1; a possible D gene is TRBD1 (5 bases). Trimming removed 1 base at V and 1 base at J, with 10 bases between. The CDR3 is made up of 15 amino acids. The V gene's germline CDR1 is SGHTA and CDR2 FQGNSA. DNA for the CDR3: TGTGCCAGCAGCTTAGGGGTCAGGGAGAACACTGAAGCTTTCTTT. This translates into CASSLGVRENTEAFF.

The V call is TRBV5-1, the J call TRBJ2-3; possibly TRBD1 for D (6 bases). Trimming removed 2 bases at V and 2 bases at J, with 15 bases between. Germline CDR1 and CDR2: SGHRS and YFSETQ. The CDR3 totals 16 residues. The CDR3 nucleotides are TGCGCCAGCAGCTTTACACAGGGAGTCGCCACAGATACGCAGTATTTT. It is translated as CASSFTQGVATDTQYF.

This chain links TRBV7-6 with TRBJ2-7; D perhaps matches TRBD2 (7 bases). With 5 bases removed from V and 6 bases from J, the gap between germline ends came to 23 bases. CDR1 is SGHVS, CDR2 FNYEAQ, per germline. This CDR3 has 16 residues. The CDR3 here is CASSPTWGGAKSEQYF. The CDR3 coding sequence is TGTGCCAGCAGCCCCACCTGGGGGGGGGCGAAGTCCGAGCAGTACTTC.

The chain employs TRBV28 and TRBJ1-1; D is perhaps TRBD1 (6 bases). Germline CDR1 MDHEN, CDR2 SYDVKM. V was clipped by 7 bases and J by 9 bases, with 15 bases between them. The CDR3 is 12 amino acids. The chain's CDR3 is CASTSTQGQAFF. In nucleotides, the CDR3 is TGTGCCAGCACCTCCACCCAGGGGCAAGCTTTCTTT.

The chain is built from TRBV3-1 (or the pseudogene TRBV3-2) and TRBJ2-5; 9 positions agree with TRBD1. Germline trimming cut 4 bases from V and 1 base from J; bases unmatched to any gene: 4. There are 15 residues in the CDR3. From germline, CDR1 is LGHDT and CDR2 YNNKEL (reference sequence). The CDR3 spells CASSPTDRGQETQYF. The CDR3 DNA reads TGTGCCAGCAGCCCGACGGACAGGGGCCAAGAGACCCAGTACTTC.

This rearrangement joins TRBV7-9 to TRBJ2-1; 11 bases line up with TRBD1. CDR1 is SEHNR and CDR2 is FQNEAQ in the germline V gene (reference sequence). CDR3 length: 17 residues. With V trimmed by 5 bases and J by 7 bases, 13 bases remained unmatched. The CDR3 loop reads CASSPRDGTGGYNEQFF. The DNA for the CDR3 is TGTGCCAGCAGCCCCCGTGATGGGACAGGGGGGTATAATGAGCAGTTCTTC. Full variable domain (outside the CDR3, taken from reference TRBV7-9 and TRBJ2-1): DTGVSQNPRHKITKRGQNVTFRCDPISEHNRLYWYRQTLGQGPEFLTYFQNEAQLEKSRLLSDRFSAERPKGSFSTLEIQRTEQGDSAMYLCASSPRDGTGGYNEQFFGPGTRLTVL.